This T cell receptor (beta chain) derives from a study of T cell responses to AZD1222 COVID-19 vaccine. Details on this clone: Its antigen is unidentified.

General study findings and limits: Among the donors, most were white British and more were female, and clonal diversity was possibly underestimated.

The data were produced by immunoSEQ multiplex PCR, yet TCRdb's version contains in-frame clones alone and is incomplete. Of 250,000 to 300,000 clones listed, about 94% are singletons. The CDR3 totals 15 residues. Per the germline V gene, CDR1 is SGHTA and CDR2 is FQGNSA. V trimming: 5 bases; J trimming: 8 bases; junction bases outside the gene matches: 11. The chain carries TRBV7-2 and TRBJ2-4; 8 bases align to TRBD2. The sample in question was peripheral blood, obtained 28 days after the second AZD1222 dose. This TCR derives from an adult who received the AZD1222 COVID-19 vaccine. This CDR3 reads CASSPRGGGLDIQYF. CDR3 nucleotide sequence: TGTGCCAGCAGCCCCCGGGGGGGCGGTCTGGACATTCAGTACTTC.